This T cell receptor beta chain is drawn from a study of blood T cell repertoires in COVID-19 (dated by TCRdb to between 2020 and 2021). About the investigation overall: Samples covering the acute and convalescent phases of COVID-19 were provided by collaborators in the United States, Italy and Spain. The material from the prospective study consisted of cDNA or gDNA derived from T cells, B-cell-depleted T cells, or PBMCs. Subjects who had been exposed to COVID-19, were actively infected with it, or had recovered from it provided the deeply sampled blood TCRbeta repertoires that made up the dataset. The repertoires were released in a freely available public database intended as a resource for research on the immune response to SARS-CoV-2. Samples came from the ongoing ImmuneRACE study (first 160 participants) plus 1,254 subjects from 6 global collaborators. Nearly every sample came with metadata listing a de-identified subject ID, COVID-19 status, age in years and sex. Where available, HLA class I and class II types were taken from metadata supplied by the sample provider and were not determined by assay-based typing.

Study-level results and caveats: The amount of clinical and demographic metadata varied by source and participant and was provided uncurated.

There are 16 amino acids in the CDR3, from cysteine to phenylalanine inclusive. Only the CDR3 region is kept as DNA, spanning 48 bases read in frame from base 1. V gives up 1 base and J gives up 3 bases, and the segment between their germline ends measures 16 bases. For CDR1 and CDR2, the germline V gene lists LGHNA and YSLEER. The immunoSEQ Assay, a bias-controlled multiplex PCR, was used to amplify TCRbeta CDR3 regions from genomic DNA. The study's processing was this. Within the assay, amplification of reference gene primers was used to estimate how many nucleated cells each sample contained. To quantify the absolute abundance of each unique TCRbeta CDR3 rearrangement, sequence reads were collapsed and filtered. For each sample, productive Simpson clonality was calculated as the square root of Simpson's diversity index across productive rearrangements. This immuneACCESS table, as held by TCRdb, lists in-frame sequences with V and J called but not all clones. Of the missing ones, under half trace to an unresolved V gene in checked studies; the others have no known cause. V and J calls and clone size are those listed in that table; D and trimming were worked out from the DNA. The sample includes 140,000 to 150,000 clones, with 75% to 90% observed a single time. The ten largest clones add up to around 4.5% of the sample.

Participants in the prospective study were enrolled through a virtual design, were aged about 18 to 90 years, and lived in roughly 24 United States geographic areas. In the prospective study, participants were assigned to cohorts based on the clinical history participants reported in a screening survey and a study questionnaire. For ImmuneRACE Cohort 3, a participant was defined as recovered based on two consecutive negative NP/OP PCR tests, clearance by a healthcare professional, or resolution of symptoms. In the prospective study, mobile phlebotomists collected whole blood, serum and a nasopharyngeal or oropharyngeal swab from each participant. Over an approximately two-month period, participants in the prospective study had the option of providing additional blood draws and questionnaires. Blood samples from the prospective study were shipped frozen or at room temperature prior to DNA extraction.

Comment on this clone: The target of this receptor is not known. No quality values exist for individual bases; no much larger clone is one base distant.

The specimen was PBMCs or T cells enriched from blood (not recorded which). The receptor chain draws on TRBV4-3 and TRBJ2-7; TRBD2 is a weak D gene call, 6 bases matching. This clonotype originated in a man in his fifties or sixties who had recovered from COVID-19. The DNA sequence is given as TGCGCCAGCAGCCAAGGTTCGACTAGGAGTCTCTACGAGCAGTACTTC. Its product reads: CASSQGSTRSLYEQYF.